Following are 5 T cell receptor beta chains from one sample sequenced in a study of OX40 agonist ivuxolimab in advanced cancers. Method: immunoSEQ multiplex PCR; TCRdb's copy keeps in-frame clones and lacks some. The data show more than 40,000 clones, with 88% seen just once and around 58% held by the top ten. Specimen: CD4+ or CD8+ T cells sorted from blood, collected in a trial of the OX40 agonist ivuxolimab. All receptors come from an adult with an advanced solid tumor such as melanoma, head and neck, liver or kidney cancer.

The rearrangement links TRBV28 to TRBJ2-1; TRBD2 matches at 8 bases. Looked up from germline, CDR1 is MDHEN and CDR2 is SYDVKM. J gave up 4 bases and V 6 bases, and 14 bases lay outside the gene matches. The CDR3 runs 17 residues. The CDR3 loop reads CASRLLPGLDLYNEQFF. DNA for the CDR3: TGTGCCAGCAGACTACTACCGGGACTAGACCTTTACAATGAGCAGTTCTTC.

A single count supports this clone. CDR3 DNA sequence: TGTGCCAGCTCCAATACTAGCTCTGGGGCCAACGTCCTGACTTTC. This codes for CASSNTSSGANVLTF. This chain uses TRBV6-4 with TRBJ2-6; tentatively, D is TRBD2 (5 bases). Germline values: CDR1 MRHNA, CDR2 SNTAGT. V lost 8 bases to trimming and J lost 0 bases, with 11 bases between them. This CDR3 is built from 15 residues.

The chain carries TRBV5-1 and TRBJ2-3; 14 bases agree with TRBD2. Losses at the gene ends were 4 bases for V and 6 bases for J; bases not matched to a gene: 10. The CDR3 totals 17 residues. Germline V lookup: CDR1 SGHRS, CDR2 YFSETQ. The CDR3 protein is CASSPRTSGGFVDTQYF. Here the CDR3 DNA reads TGCGCCAGCAGCCCGCGGACTAGCGGGGGGTTCGTTGATACGCAGTATTTT.

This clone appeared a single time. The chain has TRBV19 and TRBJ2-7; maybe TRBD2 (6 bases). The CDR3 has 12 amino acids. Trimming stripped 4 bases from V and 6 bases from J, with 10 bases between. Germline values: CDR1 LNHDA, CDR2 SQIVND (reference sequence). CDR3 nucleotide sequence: TGTGCCAGTAGTACCCCGGAGGGCGAGCAGTACTTC. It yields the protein CASSTPEGEQYF.

DNA of the CDR3: TGTGCCAGCGGTAGCGGGAGGGCCGTCTCCTACGAGCAGTACTTC. It is translated as CASGSGRAVSYEQYF. V is TRBV6-6 and J is TRBJ2-7; 11 nucleotides line up with TRBD2. With 8 bases clipped from V and 0 bases from J, the junction kept 6 bases outside the gene matches. Per germline, CDR1 MNHNY and CDR2 SVGAGI (reference sequence). The CDR3 length is 15 residues.